The text below deals with one T cell receptor (beta chain). Per the study methods: Nucleated cell number was recorded as an estimate derived from reference gene primer amplification. The repertoire was sequenced with immunoSEQ multiplex PCR; TCRdb's copy has only in-frame clones and lacks some. V, J and clone size are taken as reported in that table, and D and trimming were inferred from the DNA itself. The sample lists some 250,000 clones; approximately 90% were seen once. The CDR3 is 16 residues long. The V and J ends lost 6 bases and 4 bases, in that order; junction bases with no gene match: 11. From germline, CDR1 is SGHAT and CDR2 FQDESV (reference sequence). This specimen belongs to a study of blood T cell repertoires in COVID-19. On the study more broadly: COVID-19 samples, acute and convalescent, were from the United States, Italy and Spain. Nucleic acid was either cDNA or gDNA, and it came from T cells, B-cell-depleted T cells, or PBMCs.

Participant ages covered roughly 18 to 89 years across some 25 US areas. The rearrangement links TRBV11-1 to TRBJ1-3; 8 bases agree with TRBD1. Sequences were obtained from PBMCs or T cells enriched from blood (not recorded which). This TCR was sampled from a human donor in a cohort exposed to, infected with or recovered from COVID-19 (not recorded which). The donor label of this sample is uncertain. CDR3 bases: TGTGCCAGCAGTTGGGACAGGAAGGCAACCGGAAACACCATATATTTT. It specifies CASSWDRKATGNTIYF.